This TCR beta chain appears in the sequencing data of a study of blood T cell repertoires in COVID-19. How the authors handled the data: Amplification with reference gene primers provided the estimates of nucleated cell counts. Measured with immunoSEQ multiplex PCR; TCRdb has only the in-frame clones, and not every one. V and J calls and clone size are given by that table; D and trimming were obtained from the DNA. The sample lists 400,000 or so clones; 88% were seen once. Germline V gives CDR1 SNHLY, CDR2 FYNNEI. V lost 6 bases and J 7 bases, leaving 13 bases between the germline ends. The CDR3 has 13 amino acids. A few counts support this clone.

Input material: PBMCs or T cells enriched from blood (not recorded which). V and J are TRBV2 and TRBJ1-5, with a weak D call TRBD1 (5 bases). This receptor was taken from a woman in her forties with acute COVID-19. The CDR3 DNA follows: TGTGCCAGCAGGGAACTTACAGGCCAGCCCCAGCATTTT. This sequence encodes CASRELTGQPQHF.